Below, 21 T cell receptor beta chains from the same sample are listed, as sequenced in a study of spatial heterogeneity in lung cancer. The sample's time point: sample taken at primary tumor resection. MiXCR, applied by TCRdb to the 5' RACE reads, yields one record per CDR3 protein. The profile covers over 13,000 distinct CDR3 sequences, with roughly 3.9% appearing a single time and around 8.9% taken by the ten largest. The sequencing here drew on normal lung tissue next to the tumor, taken at surgery. The receptors here all came from a male donor with early-stage non-small cell lung cancer.

At least ten counts were recorded for this clonotype. The library was designed around alpha chains, so this beta chain is a stray read whose abundance carries little weight. This sequence joins TRBV3-1 and TRBJ2-1, with 11 bases that match TRBD2. There are 17 residues in the CDR3. Germline CDR1 LGHDT, CDR2 YNNKEL (reference sequence). V lost 0 bases to trimming and J lost 10 bases; unmatched junction nucleotides: 11. CDR3 nucleotides: TGTGCCAGCAGCCAAGATAGTAGGACTAGCGGGTTGGGGGAGCAGTTCTTC. Its translation is CASSQDSRTSGLGEQFF.

At least ten counts were recorded for this clonotype. A library made for alpha chains picked up this beta chain off target, so its size means little. The V call is TRBV24-1, the J call TRBJ2-3; D is possibly TRBD1 or TRBD2 (5 bases each). Germline loops: CDR1 KGHDR, CDR2 SFDVKD. V lost 7 bases and J lost 5, with 9 bases in between. The CDR3 contains 12 residues. CDR3 sequence reads: CATRGDKDTQYF. CDR3 nucleotide sequence: TGTGCCACCAGGGGGGATAAAGATACGCAGTATTTT.

This clonotype occurred many times. The size of this beta chain means little, since it is a stray read in a library made for alpha chains. The gene calls are TRBV27 and TRBJ2-1; 9 bases line up with TRBD2. Trimming took 5 bases from V and 8 from J; bases not matched to a gene: 13. CDR3 length: 16 amino acids. The germline CDR1 and CDR2 sequences are MNHEY and SMNVEV (reference sequence). CDR3 loop: CASSPEWLAGLYEQFF. The CDR3 DNA follows: TGTGCCAGCAGTCCGGAATGGCTAGCGGGATTGTATGAGCAGTTCTTC.

This clonotype was found many times. A library made for alpha chains picked up this beta chain off target, so its size means little. The chain's CDR3 is CSARINTGELFF. The CDR3 DNA sequence: TGCAGTGCTAGAATAAACACCGGGGAGCTGTTTTTT. The V and J genes are TRBV20-1 and TRBJ2-2; D is undetermined. The length of the CDR3 is 12 residues. The germline CDR1 and CDR2 sequences are DFQATT and SNEGSKA (reference sequence). The V gene lost 2 bases and the J gene lost 2 bases, with 3 bases spanning the gap.

This clonotype is categorized as medium-sized (0.01 to 0.1%). The library was built for alpha chains, so this beta chain is an off-target read and its size means little. The chain employs TRBV14 and TRBJ1-4; possible D gene TRBD1, 6 bases. There are 15 residues in the CDR3. The germline V gene encodes CDR1 SGHDN and CDR2 FVKESK. Deletions cut 2 bases from V and 8 bases from J, with 15 bases between. CDR3 amino acids: CASSQLTGRWEKLFF. DNA of the CDR3: TGTGCCAGCAGCCAACTTACAGGGCGCTGGGAAAAACTGTTTTTT.

This clonotype was seen repeatedly, ten times or more. Since it is a stray read in a library aimed at alpha chains, this beta chain has a size that is not meaningful. The genes are TRBV9 and TRBJ1-4, with D unclear. The CDR3 totals 14 residues. V was clipped by 1 base and J by 0 bases, with 4 bases between them. Per the germline V gene, CDR1 is SGDLS and CDR2 is YYNGEE. The DNA for the CDR3 is TGTGCCAGCAGCGTAACCCCAACTAATGAAAAACTGTTTTTT. This encodes CASSVTPTNEKLFF.

As to this clonotype: This beta chain appears as a stray read in a library generated for alpha chains; its size is not informative. The rearrangement joins TRBV6-5 to TRBJ2-3; 11 bases line up with TRBD1. CDR1 MNHEY and CDR2 SVGAGI come from the germline V gene. This CDR3 comprises 16 residues. The trim removed 5 bases at V and 2 bases at J, leaving 6 bases unmatched. The CDR3 DNA sequence: TGTGCCAGCAGTCTTGGGGACAGGGGGGACACAGATACGCAGTATTTT. Its translation is CASSLGDRGDTDTQYF.

This clonotype was counted at least ten times. Within a library made for alpha chains, this beta chain is off target, and its count is uninformative. The rearrangement links TRBV21-1 to TRBJ1-1; the table's D call TRBD1 went unverified against the DNA. TRBV21-1 is a pseudogene locus. The CDR3 length is 19 residues. CDR3 sequence (DNA): TGTGCCAGCAGCAAGAGAGGACAATACAGGGAAAGTATGAACACTGAAGCTTTCTTT. It is translated as CASSKRGQYRESMNTEAFF.

This clonotype was seen many times. This beta chain turned up in a library designed for alpha chains; as an off-target read, its abundance says little. V is TRBV19 and J is TRBJ1-4; TRBD1 might be the D (5 bases). V lost 4 bases and J 5 bases, leaving 11 bases between the germline ends. The CDR3 is 14 amino acids. Germline V gene lookup returns CDR1 LNHDA and CDR2 SQIVND (reference sequence). The CDR3 sequence: CASSRGSRNEKLFF. The CDR3 nucleotides are TGTGCCAGTAGTAGGGGCTCAAGAAATGAAAAACTGTTTTTT.

This clonotype is medium-sized within its sample. This beta chain is an unintended read in a library built for alpha chains; its size means little. This rearrangement joins TRBV12-3 or TRBV12-4 to TRBJ1-5; the D is unclear. The CDR3 is made up of 12 amino acids. V was cut by 6 bases and J by 6 bases, with 9 bases left in between. The CDR3 loop is CASSQGGQPQHF. DNA of the CDR3: TGTGCCAGCAGCCAAGGAGGTCAGCCCCAGCATTTT.

This clonotype was recorded a few times. This beta chain represents an off-target read in a library built for alpha chains; its size is of limited meaning. This sequence joins TRBV24-1 and TRBJ1-2, with D unclear. V shed 4 bases and J shed 0 bases, with 8 bases lying between them. CDR1 and CDR2 (germline): KGHDR, SFDVKD. There are 14 residues in the CDR3. CDR3 nucleotides: TGTGCCACCAGTGAGAGCTACTCTAACTATGGCTACACCTTC. It specifies CATSESYSNYGYTF.

At least ten counts were recorded for this clonotype. This beta chain is an unintended read in a library built for alpha chains; its size means little. The V and J genes are TRBV6-5 and TRBJ1-1; no firm D call. The CDR3 has 19 amino acids. Deletions cut 2 bases from V and 2 bases from J, with 24 bases between. Germline assignment: CDR1 MNHEY and CDR2 SVGAGI. CDR3 in amino acids: CASSYLATRPFGKNTEAFF. The CDR3 DNA is TGTGCCAGCAGTTACCTGGCCACTCGCCCGTTCGGGAAAAACACTGAAGCTTTCTTT.

This clonotype appeared many times. For a library built for alpha chains, this beta chain is a stray read; little rests on its size. This rearrangement joins TRBV5-6 to TRBJ2-1; 10 bases are a match to TRBD1. There are 13 residues in the CDR3. Germline CDR1 reads SGHDT; CDR2 reads YYEEEE. Losses at the gene ends were 4 bases for V and 8 bases for J; bases not matched to a gene: 3. CDR3 DNA: TGTGCCAGCAGCACGACAGGGGGCTATGAGCAGTTCTTC. This translates into CASSTTGGYEQFF.

The sample holds many counts of this clonotype. The library was prepared for alpha chains; this beta chain is a stray read, so its frequency means little. The V and J genes are TRBV24-1 and TRBJ1-6; D is unresolved. This CDR3 region has 18 residues. V was shortened by 8 bases and J by 0 bases, with 19 bases between the two germline ends. Germline lookup yields CDR1 KGHDR and CDR2 SFDVKD. DNA for the CDR3: TGTGCCACCAAGAAAGGACGGAGCCTAAGCTCCTATAATTCACCCCTCCACTTT. Its translation: CATKKGRSLSSYNSPLHF.

This clonotype is labeled as medium-sized. As an off-target read in a library built for alpha chains, this beta chain has a frequency of little significance. The chain uses TRBV4-1 and TRBJ2-7, with a possible D match to TRBD1 (6 bases). The CDR3 sequence is 15 residues long. The germline V gene has CDR1 MGHRA and CDR2 YSYEKL. V was shortened by 1 base and J by 1 base, with 11 bases between the two germline ends. The CDR3 region is CASSQVATGSYEQYF. The DNA of the CDR3 is TGCGCCAGCAGCCAAGTGGCAACAGGGTCCTACGAGCAGTACTTC.

This clonotype was seen many times. This beta chain slipped into a library made for alpha chains as a stray read, so its size is not meaningful. This chain links TRBV12-3 or TRBV12-4 with TRBJ2-3; D is possibly TRBD1 (5 bases). Trimming left V 3 bases short and J 1 base short, with 14 bases between. This CDR3 region has 16 residues. The DNA of the CDR3 is TGTGCCAGCAGTTTTGGGGCGTCCGTCCGCACAGATACGCAGTATTTT. Protein product: CASSFGASVRTDTQYF.

Points on this clonotype: The library was built for alpha chains, so this beta chain is an off-target read and its size means little. The chain uses TRBV14 and TRBJ1-3; unclear D gene. CDR1 SGHDN and CDR2 FVKESK come from the germline V gene. Deletions cut 4 bases from V and 2 bases from J, with 9 bases between. The CDR3 loop spans 14 amino acids. The CDR3 here is CASSPSAAGNTIYF. For the CDR3, the DNA is TGTGCCAGCAGCCCTTCAGCCGCTGGAAACACCATATATTTT.

This clonotype was detected ten times or more. Found in a library prepared for alpha chains, this beta chain is an off-target read, and its abundance has little meaning. This rearrangement joins TRBV19 to TRBJ1-2; a possible D gene is TRBD1 (5 bases). The CDR3 has 14 amino acids. Germline V gene data show CDR1 as LNHDA and CDR2 as SQIVND (reference sequence). Trimming removed 7 bases at V and 4 bases at J, with 16 bases between. Written as DNA, the CDR3 is TGTGCCAGTAAATCCCCAAGGACACCCTATGGCTACACCTTC. It specifies CASKSPRTPYGYTF.

This clonotype appeared many times. This beta chain slipped into a library made for alpha chains as a stray read, so its size is not meaningful. The genes are TRBV28 and TRBJ2-3; D perhaps matches TRBD1 (5 bases). Looked up from germline, CDR1 is MDHEN and CDR2 is SYDVKM. CDR3 size: 15 residues. V lost 7 bases, J lost 0 bases, and 14 bases lay in between. The CDR3 is CASTHGAGSTDTQYF. The CDR3 DNA is TGTGCCAGCACCCATGGGGCAGGCAGCACAGATACGCAGTATTTT.

This clonotype rates as medium-sized (0.01 to 0.1%). This beta chain came through as a stray read in a library set up for alpha chains, and its size says little. The gene calls are TRBV25-1 and TRBJ1-2, with 7 bases fitting TRBD1. CDR3 length: 12 amino acids. After removal of 6 bases from V and 5 bases from J, the junction contained 3 bases not matched to a gene. CDR1 is MGHDK, CDR2 SYGVNS, per germline. This chain's CDR3 is CASRAGQYGYTF. Here the CDR3 DNA reads TGTGCCAGCAGGGCGGGACAGTATGGCTACACCTTC.

This clonotype is termed medium-sized. This beta chain was picked up by a library intended for alpha chains and is off target, so its count carries little meaning. The chain has TRBV7-2 and TRBJ1-2, with 8 positions matching TRBD1. J was trimmed by 3 bases and V by 4 bases; bases with no gene match: 4. The CDR3 loop spans 14 amino acids. Germline V lookup: CDR1 SGHTA, CDR2 FQGNSA. Written as DNA, the CDR3 is TGTGCCAGCAGCTCCGGACAGGGTGACTATGGCTACACCTTC. Protein sequence: CASSSGQGDYGYTF.